Given below is one T cell receptor beta chain in context. These data belong to a study of control samples from healthy donors and cancer patients. The assay was immunoSEQ multiplex PCR, and TCRdb's table has in-frame clones only and misses some. Among roughly 84,000 clones listed, 90% to 95% were seen once. V was clipped by 7 bases and J by 0 bases, with 18 bases between them. Germline V gene sequence: CDR1 ENHRY, CDR2 SYGVKD. This CDR3 is built from 16 residues. The sequence came from a man between 45 and 60 years old in good health. Sequencing was done on a sample of blood. J is TRBJ1-1 and V is TRBV10-3; D is unresolved. CDR3: CAIIAQEPELNTEAFF. CDR3 nucleotides: TGTGCCATCATAGCTCAGGAGCCCGAACTGAACACTGAAGCTTTCTTT.